This T cell receptor beta chain was sequenced for a study of Ad26.COV2.S vaccination and SARS-CoV-2 variants. Across the whole study: Doses of Ad26.COV2.S were injected into muscle once or twice, 56 days apart. Points from the study as a whole: It was found that vaccine and placebo recipients had similar non-spike TCR breadth.

The CDR3 spans 12 residues. The germline V gene has CDR1 MNHEY and CDR2 SVGEGT. V shed 4 bases and J shed 9 bases, with 10 bases lying between them. The data were produced by immunoSEQ multiplex PCR, yet TCRdb's version contains in-frame clones alone and is incomplete. Here the sample spans hundreds of thousands of clones, around nine tenths being singletons. Comments on this clone: Its antigen is currently unknown.

The treatment denotes: about 20 received Ad26.COV2.S at low or high dose, single or two shots; several received placebo; per-sample allocation not given. After the first vaccine or placebo injection, samples were drawn on day 63. The donor's status was that of an adult aged 18-55 years in Boston. This rearrangement joins TRBV6-2 or TRBV6-3 to TRBJ2-1; no clear D gene. Material: peripheral blood, obtained in a trial of Ad26.COV2.S vaccine versus placebo. The sequence derives from a person between 18 and 59 years old who received the Ad26.COV2.S COVID-19 vaccine or a placebo. This CDR3 reads CASSSSSLEQFF. In DNA form, the CDR3 reads TGTGCCAGCAGTTCCTCTAGTCTTGAGCAGTTCTTC.